The 24 T cell receptor beta chains listed next were all sequenced from one sample in a study of CD8 T cells in Susac syndrome. Reverse transcription of roughly 0.45 to 1 ug RNA was carried out with random hexamers. In TCRdb, the immunoSEQ multiplex PCR reads were re-called with MiXCR into one record per CDR3 protein. The sample shows roughly 400,000 distinct CDR3 sequences, approximately 85% of them seen only once. The specimen sequenced was CD8+ T cells from PBMCs. The receptor source for this set is a human donor with multiple sclerosis.

This chain joins TRBV12-5 and TRBJ2-5; D is possibly TRBD2 (5 bases). V shed 5 bases and J shed 3 bases, with 7 bases lying between them. CDR3 length: 12 residues. CDR1 and CDR2 from the germline V gene are LGHNT and FRNRAP. CDR3 sequence reads: CASGPGEETQYF. CDR3 nucleotides: TGTGCTAGTGGTCCCGGGGAAGAGACCCAGTACTTC.

The J gene is TRBJ2-1, the V gene TRBV6-5; unclear D gene. V was shortened by 4 bases and J by 3 bases, with 25 bases between the two germline ends. The CDR3 is 19 residues long. Germline V gene data show CDR1 as MNHEY and CDR2 as SVGAGI. In DNA, the CDR3 is TGTGCCAGCAGTTTTACATTTCCCTCCTCCAGCGCCAACTACAATGAGCAGTTCTTC. Its protein product is CASSFTFPSSSANYNEQFF.

The chain links TRBV7-6 to TRBJ1-2, with D tentatively TRBD1 (6 bases). Trimming shortened V by 0 bases and J by 0 bases, and 14 bases separated the two germline ends. The CDR3 length is 17 residues. Germline V lookup: CDR1 SGHVS, CDR2 FNYEAQ. For the CDR3, the DNA is TGTGCCAGCAGCTTAGCGGCAGGGGAAGCGTCTAACTATGGCTACACCTTC. Encoded protein: CASSLAAGEASNYGYTF.

The chain carries TRBV12-3 or TRBV12-4 and TRBJ1-1; D unclear. The CDR3 runs to 13 residues. V was cut by 3 bases and J by 5 bases, with 10 bases left in between. CDR3 region: CASSFGFSTEAFF. In nucleotides, the CDR3 is TGTGCCAGCAGTTTCGGGTTCTCTACTGAAGCTTTCTTT.

The chain links TRBV5-1 to TRBJ2-7; 9 bases agree with TRBD1. In germline, CDR1 is SGHRS, CDR2 YFSETQ. The V and J ends lost 2 bases and 7 bases, in that order; junction bases with no gene match: 7. This CDR3 contains 14 residues. CDR3: CASSFGTGPWEQYF. The CDR3 coding sequence is TGCGCCAGCAGCTTCGGGACAGGGCCGTGGGAGCAGTACTTC.

CDR3 protein: CASTQGVGNQPQHF. CDR3 nucleotides: TGTGCCAGTACACAGGGGGTTGGCAATCAGCCCCAGCATTTT. V is TRBV3-1 and J is TRBJ1-5, with 8 positions matching TRBD1. This CDR3 has 14 residues. Trimming at V came to 9 bases and at J to 2 bases, leaving 6 bases not matched to a gene. Germline-derived CDR1 and CDR2 are LGHDT and YNNKEL (reference sequence).

The rearrangement links TRBV11-2 to TRBJ2-1; TRBD1 matches 9 bases. The CDR3 consists of 15 residues. Germline lookup yields CDR1 SGHAT and CDR2 FQNNGV. Losses at the gene ends were 5 bases for V and 6 bases for J; bases not matched to a gene: 8. DNA of the CDR3: TGTGCCAGCAGCCGCGACAGGGGGGTTGGCAATGAGCAGTTCTTC. This encodes CASSRDRGVGNEQFF.

The chain combines TRBV27 with TRBJ1-1, with a weak D call TRBD1 (5 bases). The V end lost 4 bases, the J end lost 4 bases, and 10 bases lay between the germline ends. Germline V gene sequence: CDR1 MNHEY, CDR2 SMNVEV (reference sequence). The CDR3 loop spans 13 amino acids. The CDR3 region is CASSSTVATEAFF. The CDR3 nucleotides are TGTGCCAGCAGTTCGACAGTCGCCACTGAAGCTTTCTTT.

The chain links TRBV4-1 to TRBJ2-7; D is possibly TRBD2 (7 bases). The V and J ends lost 2 bases and 3 bases respectively, with 14 bases between them. Germline CDR1 is MGHRA and CDR2 is YSYEKL. This CDR3 comprises 15 residues. CDR3 amino acids: CASSQRGEGSYEQYF. DNA of the CDR3: TGCGCCAGCAGCCAAAGGGGGGAGGGAAGCTACGAGCAGTACTTC.

The genes are TRBV6-5 and TRBJ1-1; 9 bases line up with TRBD1. CDR1 MNHEY and CDR2 SVGAGI come from the germline V gene. The CDR3 has 19 amino acids. V trimming: 4 bases; J trimming: 5 bases; junction bases outside the gene matches: 20. The CDR3 protein is CASSSRPPGQGYVRTEAFF. In DNA, the CDR3 is TGTGCCAGCAGTTCCCGCCCCCCAGGACAGGGGTATGTTCGGACTGAAGCTTTCTTT.

The chain has TRBV3-1 and TRBJ2-1; 11 bases are a match to TRBD2. Looked up from germline, CDR1 is LGHDT and CDR2 is YNNKEL (reference sequence). Trimming took 2 bases from V and 7 from J; bases not matched to a gene: 4. The CDR3 runs to 15 residues. CDR3 sequence: CASSQTSGRRNEQFF. The CDR3 bases are TGTGCCAGCAGCCAAACTAGCGGGAGAAGAAATGAGCAGTTCTTC.

The gene calls are TRBV25-1 and TRBJ2-7, with TRBD2 as a possible D gene (6 bases). CDR1 and CDR2 (germline): MGHDK, SYGVNS. V was shortened by 3 bases and J by 7 bases, with 16 bases between the two germline ends. The CDR3 is 14 residues long. CDR3 sequence (DNA): TGTGCCAGCAGTGATCGATCAGGGAGGTATGAGCAGTACTTC. It codes for CASSDRSGRYEQYF.

The CDR3 sequence: CASSRGQGVGNEQFF. The CDR3 DNA follows: TGTGCCAGTAGTAGAGGACAGGGCGTTGGCAATGAGCAGTTCTTC. V is TRBV19 and J is TRBJ2-1, with TRBD1 matching 8 bases. Per germline, CDR1 LNHDA and CDR2 SQIVND (reference sequence). The length of the CDR3 is 15 residues. Trimming at V came to 4 bases and at J to 6 bases, leaving 8 bases not matched to a gene.

The CDR3 DNA is TGTGCCAGCAGCCCAACGGCGGGACCTCATTCCTACGAGCAGTACTTC. Translated: CASSPTAGPHSYEQYF. V gene TRBV7-9 combines with J gene TRBJ2-7; maybe TRBD2 (6 bases). Trimming removed 5 bases at V and 1 base at J, with 18 bases between. Germline CDR1 SEHNR, CDR2 FQNEAQ (reference sequence). CDR3 length equals 16 residues.

CDR3 loop: CASKRASLNTEAFF. In DNA, the CDR3 is TGTGCCAGTAAAAGGGCCTCACTGAACACTGAAGCTTTCTTT. The chain recombines TRBV19 with TRBJ1-1; D is ambiguous. CDR1 LNHDA and CDR2 SQIVND come from the germline V gene (reference sequence). The V and J ends lost 7 bases and 0 bases respectively, with 12 bases between them. The CDR3 is 14 residues long.

A single count supports this clonotype. This rearrangement joins TRBV12-3 or TRBV12-4 to TRBJ2-1, with TRBD2 matching 9 bases. V dropped 7 bases and J dropped 10; count of bases not matched to a gene: 14. The CDR3 consists of 15 residues. In DNA, the CDR3 is TGTGCCAGCAACCCTTGGGGCGGGAGGGCCGGGGAGCAGTTCTTC. It is translated as CASNPWGGRAGEQFF.

The chain recombines TRBV25-1 with TRBJ1-1; 7 bases agree with TRBD1. Germline-derived CDR1 and CDR2 are MGHDK and SYGVNS. The CDR3 spans 17 residues. The J segment lost 3 bases and the V segment lost 1 base, leaving 11 bases of the junction unmatched. The CDR3 here is CASSELLQGVEDTEAFF. DNA of the CDR3: TGTGCCAGCAGTGAATTACTGCAGGGGGTGGAGGACACTGAAGCTTTCTTT.

The V call is TRBV5-8, the J call TRBJ2-2; TRBD1 matches at 7 bases. Germline lookup yields CDR1 SGHTS and CDR2 YDEGEE. This CDR3 spans 16 amino acids. Trimming took 5 bases from V and 4 from J; bases not matched to a gene: 11. The CDR3: CASSLTPGQSTGELFF. The CDR3 nucleotides are TGTGCCAGCAGTCTAACCCCGGGACAGTCCACCGGGGAGCTGTTTTTT.

This clonotype has only a few counts. The chain carries TRBV4-1 and TRBJ2-7; the D gene is possibly TRBD1 (6 bases). The V end lost 1 base, the J end lost 3 bases, and 10 bases lay between the germline ends. This CDR3 is 14 amino acids long. Germline V CDR1 and CDR2: MGHRA, YSYEKL. CDR3 amino acids: CASSQVPDSYEQYF. The DNA for the CDR3 is TGCGCCAGCAGCCAAGTCCCGGACAGCTACGAGCAGTACTTC.

V gene TRBV7-3 combines with J gene TRBJ2-3; the D call may be TRBD1 or TRBD2 (5 bases each). The CDR3 has 14 amino acids. Trimming removed 1 base at V and 6 bases at J, with 11 bases between. Per the germline V gene, CDR1 is SGHTA and CDR2 is FQGTGA. In DNA, the CDR3 is TGTGCCAGCAGCTTAATTCCCGGGGCCGATACGCAGTATTTT. Translated: CASSLIPGADTQYF.

The genes are TRBV27 and TRBJ2-1; perhaps TRBD1 as D (6 bases). V shed 5 bases and J shed 0 bases, with 17 bases lying between them. Per germline, CDR1 MNHEY and CDR2 SMNVEV (reference sequence). The CDR3 sequence is 17 residues long. CDR3 region: CASSPSGVRGSYNEQFF. For the CDR3, the DNA is TGTGCCAGCAGTCCATCAGGGGTGAGGGGCTCCTACAATGAGCAGTTCTTC.

The chain recombines TRBV27 with TRBJ1-5; TRBD1 might be the D (6 bases). V was clipped by 6 bases and J by 2 bases, with 11 bases between them. CDR3 size: 14 residues. In germline, CDR1 is MNHEY, CDR2 SMNVEV (reference sequence). CDR3 in DNA: TGTGCCAGCAGCCGACAGGCTCGCAATCAGCCCCAGCATTTT. Its protein product is CASSRQARNQPQHF.

The chain uses TRBV14 and TRBJ1-1; D unclear. The ends were cut back, 0 bases at V and 7 bases at J, with 6 bases in the middle. This CDR3 comprises 12 residues. Per germline, CDR1 SGHDN and CDR2 FVKESK. CDR3 DNA: TGTGCCAGCAGCCAAGAGGGTTTTGAAGCTTTCTTT. This sequence encodes CASSQEGFEAFF.

CDR3 DNA: TGTGCCAGCAGTTACGATAGGGTGATGCATTTT. This codes for CASSYDRVMHF. The chain has TRBV6-2 or TRBV6-3 and TRBJ1-5; no definite D call. This CDR3 has 11 amino acids. Between the trimmed V and J ends, which lost 2 bases and 15 bases, there was a span of 11 bases. Per germline, CDR1 MNHEY and CDR2 SVGEGT.